One T cell receptor (beta chain) is described in this entry. Its antigen is as yet unknown. The CDR3 sequence is 13 residues long. Looked up from germline, CDR1 is MNHNY and CDR2 is SVGAGI (reference sequence). V gave up 6 bases and J gave up 4 bases; unmatched junction bases: 2. These data belong to a study of cytomegalovirus exposure and HLA in healthy donors. Turning to the study itself: The same platform was used for the 120 validation repertoires and the roughly 600 first-cohort repertoires, a later analysis reported.

Libraries were prepared by immunoSEQ multiplex PCR; TCRdb keeps only in-frame clonotypes and omits some of them. The table lists fewer than 200,000 clones, about 89% of them singletons. The study, taken as a whole, reports: According to a subsequent analysis, TCR clusters identified in the first cohort showed a tendency to co-occur across the 100 to 150 validation repertoires. High specificity and sensitivity for cytomegalovirus status were reported for the classifier. Most TCR sequences were uncommon, yet certain public TCRs appeared in many donors.

The V and J genes are TRBV6-6 and TRBJ2-1; 8 positions match TRBD1. This clonotype was obtained from a woman aged 18 to 35 in good health and CMV-seropositive. The sample was PBMCs. CDR3 loop: CASSRQGYNEQFF. For the CDR3, the DNA is TGTGCCAGCAGCCGACAGGGGTACAATGAGCAGTTCTTC.